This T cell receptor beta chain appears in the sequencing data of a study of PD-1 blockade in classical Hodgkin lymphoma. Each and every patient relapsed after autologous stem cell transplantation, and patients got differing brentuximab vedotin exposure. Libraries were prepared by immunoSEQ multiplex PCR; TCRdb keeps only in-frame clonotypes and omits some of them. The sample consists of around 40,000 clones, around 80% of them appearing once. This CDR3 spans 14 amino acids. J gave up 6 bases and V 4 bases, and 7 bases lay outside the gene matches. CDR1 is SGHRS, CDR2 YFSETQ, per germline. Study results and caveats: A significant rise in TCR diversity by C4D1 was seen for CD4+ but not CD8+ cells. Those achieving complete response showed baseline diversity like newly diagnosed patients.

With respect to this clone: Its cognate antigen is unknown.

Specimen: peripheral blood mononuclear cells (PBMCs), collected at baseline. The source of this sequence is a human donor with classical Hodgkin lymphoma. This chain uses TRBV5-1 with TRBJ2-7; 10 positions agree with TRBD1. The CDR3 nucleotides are TGCGCCAGCAGCGCCGCCGGGACAGGGGCCGAGCAGTACTTC. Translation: CASSAAGTGAEQYF.